The 23 T cell receptor beta chains presented below share a single source sample, sequenced in a study of cytomegalovirus exposure and HLA in healthy donors. The PCR used 60 Vbeta and 13 Jbeta primers. The protocol was immunoSEQ multiplex PCR, while the TCRdb copy is restricted to in-frame clones and leaves out a portion. The sample lists about 120,000 clones, roughly 82% occurring once. Material for sequencing was PBMCs. The receptors come from a woman in her thirties or forties in good health and CMV-seropositive.

The chain combines TRBV5-1 with TRBJ1-2, with TRBD1 matching 8 bases. In germline, CDR1 is SGHRS, CDR2 YFSETQ. The CDR3 has 17 residues. Unmatched junction bases numbered 13, after V lost 2 bases and J lost 4 bases. The CDR3 region is CASSFTGGVTSSYGYTF. The CDR3 DNA follows: TGCGCCAGCAGCTTCACAGGGGGGGTAACGTCCTCCTATGGCTACACCTTC. Using reference TRBV5-1 and TRBJ1-2 for the parts outside the CDR3, the full variable domain is KAGVTQTPRYLIKTRGQQVTLSCSPISGHRSVSWYQQTPGQGLQFLFEYFSETQRNKGNFPGRFSGRQFSNSRSEMNVSTLELGDSALYLCASSFTGGVTSSYGYTFGSGTRLTVV.

This chain links TRBV7-2 with TRBJ2-3; D not resolved. This CDR3 contains 14 residues. Germline V gene data show CDR1 as SGHTA and CDR2 as FQGNSA. V lost 4 bases and J lost 0, with 8 bases in between. The CDR3, as DNA: TGTGCCAGCAGCTCGTATACTAGCACAGATACGCAGTATTTT. It codes for CASSSYTSTDTQYF.

The table lists this clone with a few counts. The gene calls are TRBV15 and TRBJ1-1; no reliable D call. The CDR3 covers 13 residues. Between the trimmed V and J ends, which lost 1 base and 6 bases, there was a span of 9 bases. Germline assignment: CDR1 LNHNV and CDR2 YYDKDF (reference sequence). CDR3 in amino acids: CATSRAGDAEAFF. Written as DNA, the CDR3 is TGTGCCACCAGCAGAGCCGGGGATGCTGAAGCTTTCTTT.

The rearrangement uses TRBV7-8 and TRBJ2-3; D is uncertain. V lost 1 base and J 7 bases, leaving 6 bases between the germline ends. The germline V gene encodes CDR1 SGHVS and CDR2 FQNEAQ. There are 12 residues in the CDR3. In nucleotides, the CDR3 is TGTGCCAGCAGCTTAGTCTATCATACGCAGTATTTT. It translates to CASSLVYHTQYF.

The chain employs TRBV5-1 and TRBJ2-3; 8 bases are a match to TRBD2. Per the germline V gene, CDR1 is SGHRS and CDR2 is YFSETQ. The CDR3 spans 14 residues. Unmatched junction bases numbered 6, after V lost 5 bases and J lost 4 bases. For the CDR3, the DNA is TGCGCCAGCAGTACCGGGACTAGGGCAGATACGCAGTATTTT. Translating it yields CASSTGTRADTQYF. The full variable domain, in which reference TRBV5-1 and TRBJ2-3 provide the parts outside the CDR3, is KAGVTQTPRYLIKTRGQQVTLSCSPISGHRSVSWYQQTPGQGLQFLFEYFSETQRNKGNFPGRFSGRQFSNSRSEMNVSTLELGDSALYLCASSTGTRADTQYFGPGTRLTVL.

With regard to this clone: This same CDR3 is encoded by further DNA sequences in the sample. The chain employs TRBV18 and TRBJ2-1, with TRBD2 matching 11 bases. The CDR3 spans 16 residues. Germline trimming cut 2 bases from V and 5 bases from J; bases unmatched to any gene: 5. The germline CDR1 and CDR2 sequences are KGHSH and LQKENI. The CDR3 coding sequence is TGTGCCAGCTCACCAGTAGGGACTAGCGGAAACAATGAGCAGTTCTTC. Protein product: CASSPVGTSGNNEQFF.

V usage is TRBV7-6 and J usage is TRBJ1-5; D remains ambiguous. The CDR3 runs to 14 residues. V lost 2 bases, J lost 2 bases, and 7 bases lay in between. Per germline, CDR1 SGHVS and CDR2 FNYEAQ. CDR3 region: CASSLNLGNQPQHF. CDR3 in DNA: TGTGCCAGCAGCTTAAATCTTGGCAATCAGCCCCAGCATTTT.

V usage is TRBV2 and J usage is TRBJ1-5, with D maybe TRBD1 (6 bases). The CDR3 has 14 residues. CDR1 is SNHLY, CDR2 FYNNEI, per germline. Trimming shortened V by 2 bases and J by 7 bases, and 12 bases separated the two germline ends. CDR3 DNA: TGTGCCAGCAGTGAAATGGCGGGGGCACAGCCCCAGCATTTT. Residues: CASSEMAGAQPQHF. The variable domain in full, completed from reference TRBV2 and TRBJ1-5, reads EPEVTQTPSHQVTQMGQEVILRCVPISNHLYFYWYRQILGQKVEFLVSFYNNEISEKSEIFDDQFSVERPDGSNFTLKIRSTKLEDSAMYFCASSEMAGAQPQHFGDGTRLSIL.

The chain has TRBV7-6 and TRBJ2-1; D is uncertain. Deletions cut 4 bases from V and 2 bases from J, with 12 bases between. Germline values: CDR1 SGHVS, CDR2 FNYEAQ. The CDR3 runs 15 residues. In nucleotides, the CDR3 is TGTGCCAGCAGCTCGACGCTAGGCCCCTACAATGAGCAGTTCTTC. The encoded protein is CASSSTLGPYNEQFF.

In DNA, the CDR3 is TGTGCCAGCAGCTCCAGCCGGGGGTACAATGAGCAGTTCTTC. It codes for CASSSSRGYNEQFF. J is TRBJ2-1 and V is TRBV6-5, with a tentative D call TRBD2 (6 bases). Germline CDR1 reads MNHEY; CDR2 reads SVGAGI. The V and J ends lost 6 bases and 4 bases respectively, with 13 bases between them. The CDR3 runs 14 residues.

The rearrangement links TRBV11-2 to TRBJ1-1, with D hard to call. Looked up from germline, CDR1 is SGHAT and CDR2 is FQNNGV. The CDR3 sequence is 13 residues long. Trimming pared 1 base from V and 7 bases from J, leaving 10 bases between. The CDR3 region is CASSLGVYSEAFF. In DNA form, the CDR3 reads TGTGCCAGCAGCTTAGGGGTCTACAGTGAAGCTTTCTTT.

A few counts support this clone. The rearrangement uses TRBV7-2 and TRBJ1-2; D remains unclear. Looked up from germline, CDR1 is SGHTA and CDR2 is FQGNSA. The CDR3 is 14 amino acids. V lost 1 base, J lost 8 bases, and 14 bases lay in between. The CDR3 DNA is TGTGCCAGCAGCTTAGGGGAGAGCTCGGGCGGCTACACCTTC. This sequence encodes CASSLGESSGGYTF.

This chain links TRBV7-2 with TRBJ2-7; 9 bases agree with TRBD2. With 4 bases clipped from V and 7 bases from J, the junction kept 8 bases outside the gene matches. This CDR3 spans 14 amino acids. Looked up from germline, CDR1 is SGHTA and CDR2 is FQGNSA. The CDR3 is CASSSPSGAQEQYF. DNA for the CDR3: TGTGCCAGCAGCTCTCCTAGCGGGGCTCAGGAGCAGTACTTC.

This sequence joins TRBV6-5 and TRBJ1-3; D uncertain. In germline, CDR1 is MNHEY, CDR2 SVGAGI. V lost 0 bases, J lost 7 bases, and 13 bases lay in between. This CDR3 is 15 amino acids long. The CDR3 is CASSYSEGSFNTIYF. CDR3 nucleotide sequence: TGTGCCAGCAGTTACTCGGAGGGTAGTTTCAACACCATATATTTT.

CDR3 bases: TGTGCCAGCAGCCAAGTTAGCGGGGGGGCCTACGAGCAGTACTTC. Residues: CASSQVSGGAYEQYF. The chain uses TRBV4-2 and TRBJ2-7; 11 bases line up with TRBD2. The CDR3 loop spans 15 amino acids. Germline V gene lookup returns CDR1 LGHNA and CDR2 YNFKEQ. V dropped 1 base and J dropped 2; count of bases not matched to a gene: 1.

The V call is TRBV6-5, the J call TRBJ1-5, with TRBD1 identical over 9 bases. V lost 0 bases to trimming and J lost 4 bases; unmatched junction nucleotides: 1. The CDR3 runs 15 residues. The germline V gene encodes CDR1 MNHEY and CDR2 SVGAGI. In DNA form, the CDR3 reads TGTGCCAGCAGTTACTCCGGACAGGGGAATCAGCCCCAGCATTTT. Translated, it gives CASSYSGQGNQPQHF.

CDR3 sequence reads: CASSGGLAGINEQFF. The CDR3, as DNA: TGCGCCAGCAGCGGCGGACTAGCGGGCATCAATGAGCAGTTCTTC. V gene TRBV5-1 combines with J gene TRBJ2-1; 11 positions agree with TRBD2. Germline CDR1 SGHRS, CDR2 YFSETQ. This CDR3 comprises 15 residues. V lost 4 bases and J lost 6; bases outside the gene matches: 6.

The CDR3 protein is CASSEDRVHGYTF. CDR3 DNA sequence: TGTGCCAGCAGCGAAGACAGGGTACATGGCTACACCTTC. J is TRBJ1-2 and V is TRBV7-2; 7 bases are a match to TRBD1. Germline CDR1 reads SGHTA; CDR2 reads FQGNSA. CDR3 length: 13 residues. V shed 5 bases, J shed 6 bases, and the junction held 6 bases outside the gene matches.

This clone appeared a few times. The chain couples TRBV7-9 to TRBJ2-7; 10 bases line up with TRBD2. Germline V gene data show CDR1 as SEHNR and CDR2 as FQNEAQ (reference sequence). The J segment lost 0 bases and the V segment lost 5 bases, leaving 7 bases of the junction unmatched. This CDR3 contains 16 residues. As DNA, the CDR3 is TGTGCCAGCAGCGTCACTAGCGGGATGGCCTCCTACGAGCAGTACTTC. Amino acids: CASSVTSGMASYEQYF.

CDR3 region: CASSYGEASYEQYF. The CDR3 nucleotides read TGTGCCAGCAGTTATGGAGAGGCCTCCTACGAGCAGTACTTC. V usage is TRBV6-5 and J usage is TRBJ2-7; D is uncertain. The V and J ends lost 3 bases and 0 bases respectively, with 9 bases between them. The CDR3 totals 14 residues. Germline loops: CDR1 MNHEY, CDR2 SVGAGI.

The count of this clone is one. CDR3 in DNA: TGCGCCAGCAGCTTGGGGCGCGGGACAGGGGAAGAGACCCAGTACTTC. It encodes CASSLGRGTGEETQYF. The rearrangement uses TRBV5-1 and TRBJ2-5, with 10 bases that match TRBD1. V shed 0 bases, J shed 3 bases, and the junction held 5 bases outside the gene matches. The CDR3 is made up of 16 amino acids. Germline V gives CDR1 SGHRS, CDR2 YFSETQ.

This chain uses TRBV7-3 with TRBJ2-5; maybe TRBD1 (6 bases). The CDR3 runs 14 residues. V lost 3 bases and J 1 base, leaving 9 bases between the germline ends. Germline V CDR1 and CDR2: SGHTA, FQGTGA. The CDR3 region is CASSFGRGQETQYF. The CDR3 DNA is TGTGCCAGCAGCTTTGGCAGGGGCCAAGAGACCCAGTACTTC. Full variable domain (remainder filled in from reference TRBV7-3 and TRBJ2-5): GAGVSQTPSNKVTEKGKYVELRCDPISGHTALYWYRQSLGQGPEFLIYFQGTGAADDSGLPNDRFFAVRPEGSVSTLKIQRTERGDSAVYLCASSFGRGQETQYFGPGTRLLVL.

This clone was found a few times. An end of the junction differs from the germline gene, which may be a read error. V usage is TRBV27 and J usage is TRBJ2-5; D is unclear. The CDR3 has 12 residues. Germline assignment: CDR1 MNHEY and CDR2 SMNVEV (reference sequence). CDR3 DNA: TGTGCCAGCAGTTTAATCGGAGAGCCCCAGTACTTC. Translated: CASSLIGEPQYF.